The sequence of this T cell receptor beta chain was determined in a study of read filtering for tumor transcriptome and immune sequencing. Background on the study: The cohort had some 16 men and over twelve women aged roughly 47 to 80, mean about 66 years.

The library was built from about 0.4 ug RNA with molecular barcoded adaptors for alpha/delta and beta/gamma chains. One entry per CDR3 protein, called by TCRdb with MiXCR from the reads. The sample records tens of thousands of distinct CDR3 sequences, approximately 13% being singletons. This clonotype was observed at least ten times. Germline V gene sequence: CDR1 LGHNA, CDR2 YNFKEQ. This CDR3 has 15 residues. V lost 3 bases and J 1 base, leaving 11 bases between the germline ends. This sequence originates from a donor aged 40 or over with multiple myeloma. The rearrangement links TRBV4-2 to TRBJ2-3; D possibly uses TRBD1 or TRBD2 (5 bases each). The sample consisted of a population of CD138-negative cells sorted from bone marrow. CDR3 bases: TGTGCCAGCAGCCACACGGGACGGGGCACAGATACGCAGTATTTT. Translating it yields CASSHTGRGTDTQYF.